A single TCR beta chain is shown here with its context. Its antigen is currently unknown. Method: immunoSEQ multiplex PCR; TCRdb's copy keeps in-frame clones and lacks some. The table includes approximately 46,000 clones, 85% to 90% detected once. This sample was taken from a study of OX40 agonist ivuxolimab in advanced cancers. As for the study in general: Patients received ivuxolimab, an agonistic anti-OX40 (CD134) antibody. Three patients had partial responses: one hepatocellular carcinoma, two cutaneous melanoma.

V lost 7 bases, J lost 2 bases, and 12 bases lay in between. The CDR3 consists of 14 residues. Germline values: CDR1 MGHDK, CDR2 SYGVNS. The study's findings and limits: Both blood CD4+ and CD8+ T cells showed clonal growth by week 6 at 0.1 to 3.0 mg/kg. There were, on average, more expanded clones in CD8+ T cells than in CD4+.

The TCR was taken from an adult with an advanced solid tumor such as melanoma, head and neck, liver or kidney cancer. V usage is TRBV25-1 and J usage is TRBJ1-5; possibly TRBD1 for D (6 bases). Specimen: CD4+ or CD8+ T cells sorted from blood, collected in a trial of the OX40 agonist ivuxolimab. CDR3 loop: CASILGGGNQPQHF. CDR3 nucleotides: TGTGCCAGCATACTAGGGGGAGGCAATCAGCCCCAGCATTTT.